The T cell receptor beta chain under discussion was sequenced for a study of blood T cell repertoires in COVID-19. Turning to the study itself: The analysed material was cDNA or gDNA that came from T cells, B-cell-depleted T cells, or PBMCs.

Profiled with immunoSEQ multiplex PCR; TCRdb holds only in-frame clones, not every one. The table lists some 250,000 clones, 82% of them singletons. V lost 7 bases to trimming and J lost 0 bases, with 19 bases between them. Germline V CDR1 and CDR2: SGHNT, YYREEE (reference sequence). This CDR3 region has 16 residues. The genes are TRBV5-4 and TRBJ1-1; D not resolved. Sample: peripheral blood. This receptor was identified in a woman in her late teens or twenties with acute or convalescent COVID-19. The CDR3 region is CASRASRALMNTEAFF. As DNA, the CDR3 is TGTGCCAGCCGAGCATCCCGCGCGCTAATGAACACTGAAGCTTTCTTT.